The source of this T cell receptor (beta chain) is a study of blood T cell repertoires in COVID-19. The CDR3 spans 12 residues. Germline V gives CDR1 MNHEY, CDR2 SVGAGI. V shed 10 bases and J shed 7 bases, with 13 bases lying between them. This clone was counted between two and nine times. Repertoires were generated with immunoSEQ multiplex PCR, while TCRdb's copy carries only in-frame clones and drops some. Of 150,000 to 200,000 clones detected, about 87% appear once; the ten largest clones hold 3.5% to 4.5%. Sequencing was done on a sample of peripheral blood. This TCR was recovered from a man between 18 and 35 years old with active or convalescent COVID-19. The chain couples TRBV6-5 to TRBJ1-4; D perhaps matches TRBD1 (6 bases). CDR3 coding DNA: TGTGCCAATGCCGGGGGGCGTGAAAAACTGTTTTTT. Protein sequence: CANAGGREKLFF.